One sample yielded the 17 T cell receptor beta chains listed below, sequenced in a study of cytotoxic CD8 clonotypes in ibrutinib-treated CLL. Method: immunoSEQ multiplex PCR; TCRdb's copy keeps in-frame clones and lacks some. The sample has over 70,000 clones, more than 75% seen once. This specimen was PBMCs, taken after 12 months of ibrutinib treatment. The receptors were gathered from a human donor with chronic lymphocytic leukemia.

The chain carries TRBV9 and TRBJ1-2; D gene unclear. The CDR3 runs 10 residues. CDR1 is SGDLS, CDR2 YYNGEE, per germline. The ends were cut back, 3 bases at V and 6 bases at J, with 3 bases in the middle. The CDR3 here is CASSGDGYTF. The DNA of the CDR3 is TGTGCCAGCAGCGGAGATGGCTACACCTTC.

The rearrangement links TRBV28 to TRBJ2-1, with D unresolved. This CDR3 comprises 13 residues. V was pared by 6 bases and J by 7 bases, with 13 bases between. Germline-derived CDR1 and CDR2 are MDHEN and SYDVKM. As DNA, the CDR3 is TGTGCCAGCAGGGCGATGTGGGTAAATGAGCAGTTCTTC. Its protein is CASRAMWVNEQFF.

V gene TRBV28 combines with J gene TRBJ2-1; 7 bases are a match to TRBD2. The CDR3 consists of 16 residues. The junction had 7 bases not matched to a gene; V was cut back by 5 bases and J by 0 bases. Germline V gene sequence: CDR1 MDHEN, CDR2 SYDVKM. The CDR3 here is CASSGSGDPSYNEQFF. The CDR3 bases are TGTGCCAGCAGTGGGAGCGGGGACCCCTCCTACAATGAGCAGTTCTTC. The full variable domain, in which reference TRBV28 and TRBJ2-1 provide the parts outside the CDR3, is DVKVTQSSRYLVKRTGEKVFLECVQDMDHENMFWYRQDPGLGLRLIYFSYDVKMKEKGDIPEGYSVSREKKERFSLILESASTNQTSMYLCASSGSGDPSYNEQFFGPGTRLTVL.

For the CDR3, the DNA is TGTGCCAGCAGCCCCCCCGGGACGGTGAATCAGCCCCAGCATTTT. Translating it yields CASSPPGTVNQPQHF. The V call is TRBV7-2, the J call TRBJ1-5; D may be TRBD1 (5 bases). Germline V gene lookup returns CDR1 SGHTA and CDR2 FQGNSA. The CDR3 extends over 15 amino acids. V gave up 5 bases and J gave up 4 bases, with 15 bases separating them.

The chain recombines TRBV7-9 with TRBJ1-5; 7 nucleotides align to TRBD1. Looked up from germline, CDR1 is SEHNR and CDR2 is FQNEAQ (reference sequence). The V and J ends lost 1 base and 4 bases, in that order; junction bases with no gene match: 10. The CDR3 is 17 residues long. The CDR3 nucleotides are TGTGCCAGCAGCTTAGAGGGGGGCAGGGGGAGGAATCAGCCCCAGCATTTT. Translation: CASSLEGGRGRNQPQHF.

This chain links TRBV21-1 with TRBJ2-2; whether TRBD1, the table's D call, matches the DNA was not checked. TRBV21-1 is a known pseudogene. The CDR3 runs to 16 residues. The CDR3 nucleotides read TGTGCCAGCAGCATCACAGAGTCCGCGAACACCGGGGAGCTGTTTTTT. Amino acids: CASSITESANTGELFF.

The chain uses TRBV14 and TRBJ1-1; D remains unclear. The germline CDR1 and CDR2 sequences are SGHDN and FVKESK. Trimming shortened V by 2 bases and J by 0 bases, and 10 bases separated the two germline ends. The CDR3 consists of 15 residues. CDR3 DNA: TGTGCCAGCAGCCAACGGCGGCAGTTGAACACTGAAGCTTTCTTT. Protein: CASSQRRQLNTEAFF.

The chain couples TRBV4-1 to TRBJ2-7; a possible D gene is TRBD2 (6 bases). Germline V gene sequence: CDR1 MGHRA, CDR2 YSYEKL. Between the trimmed V and J ends, which lost 1 base and 3 bases, there was a span of 16 bases. The CDR3 totals 16 residues. CDR3 loop: CASSQAQASAIYEQYF. In DNA, the CDR3 is TGCGCCAGCAGCCAAGCCCAGGCTAGCGCTATCTACGAGCAGTACTTC.

J is TRBJ2-7 and V is TRBV7-3; 13 bases fit TRBD2. Germline V gives CDR1 SGHTA, CDR2 FQGTGA. J was trimmed by 0 bases and V by 1 base; bases with no gene match: 3. The CDR3 covers 17 residues. The CDR3, as DNA: TGTGCCAGCAGCTTAAAGCGGACTAGCGGGAGCTCCTACGAGCAGTACTTC. Translation gives CASSLKRTSGSSYEQYF.

The V and J genes are TRBV18 and TRBJ1-5; 8 nucleotides align to TRBD1. Germline lookup yields CDR1 KGHSH and CDR2 LQKENI. The CDR3 consists of 18 residues. The V gene end was trimmed by 2 bases and the J gene end by 6 bases; junction bases not matched to a gene: 15. CDR3: CASSPSRAGTGGSQPQHF. The CDR3 DNA reads as TGTGCCAGCTCACCATCCCGGGCTGGGACAGGAGGAAGTCAGCCCCAGCATTTT.

This clone has only a few counts. The CDR3 DNA reads TGTGCCAGCCAGACAGGGCCTTATAGCAATCAGCCCCAGCATTTT. Encoded protein: CASQTGPYSNQPQHF. V is TRBV6-1 and J is TRBJ1-5, with 7 bases fitting TRBD1. This CDR3 contains 15 residues. The germline V gene encodes CDR1 MNHNS and CDR2 SASEGT. Trimming cost V 8 bases and J 0 bases; bases outside gene matches: 7.

This clone has more than one count but fewer than ten. The chain links TRBV6-1 to TRBJ1-2; weak D call: TRBD1 (6 bases). V gave up 1 base and J gave up 4 bases, with 13 bases separating them. The CDR3 consists of 15 residues. The germline CDR1 and CDR2 sequences are MNHNS and SASEGT. The CDR3 region is CASSEGGQAFYGYTF. The CDR3 DNA reads as TGTGCCAGCAGTGAAGGGGGGCAGGCCTTCTATGGCTACACCTTC.

This rearrangement joins TRBV14 to TRBJ2-7; D tentatively fits TRBD1 or TRBD2 (5 bases each). Trimming stripped 3 bases from V and 0 bases from J, with 15 bases between. The CDR3 loop spans 16 amino acids. Germline V lookup: CDR1 SGHDN, CDR2 FVKESK. The CDR3 DNA follows: TGTGCCAGCAGCCAGGGGGTCGGACATAGCTCCTACGAGCAGTACTTC. Residues: CASSQGVGHSSYEQYF.

The chain is built from TRBV6-1 and TRBJ2-3; possibly TRBD2 for D (5 bases). CDR3 length: 13 amino acids. The V gene's germline CDR1 is MNHNS and CDR2 SASEGT. V was pared by 6 bases and J by 6 bases, with 13 bases between. The CDR3 DNA sequence: TGTGCCAGCAGCTTAGAGGGCGGGGATACGCAGTATTTT. It yields the protein CASSLEGGDTQYF.

This chain connects TRBV7-2 to TRBJ1-5; the D is unclear. Germline values: CDR1 SGHTA, CDR2 FQGNSA. CDR3 length: 15 residues. The ends were cut back, 2 bases at V and 0 bases at J, with 8 bases in the middle. CDR3 sequence: CASSLWTTSNQPQHF. In nucleotides, the CDR3 is TGTGCCAGCAGCTTATGGACCACTAGCAATCAGCCCCAGCATTTT.

The genes are TRBV10-3 and TRBJ2-5, with D possibly called TRBD1 or TRBD2 (6 bases each). With 4 bases removed from V and 5 bases from J, the gap between germline ends came to 14 bases. The CDR3 is 14 amino acids. Germline V lookup: CDR1 ENHRY, CDR2 SYGVKD. The DNA for the CDR3 is TGTGCCATCAGTGGGGGGCAGGGAGGTGAGACCCAGTACTTC. Translating it yields CAISGGQGGETQYF.

The chain is built from TRBV4-3 and TRBJ2-1; D gene ambiguous. CDR3 length: 15 amino acids. Trimming took 0 bases from V and 2 from J, leaving 8 bases between them. Germline V gene lookup returns CDR1 LGHNA and CDR2 YSLEER. The CDR3 is CASSQDLLTYNEQFF. The CDR3, as DNA: TGCGCCAGCAGCCAAGATCTTCTGACCTACAATGAGCAGTTCTTC.